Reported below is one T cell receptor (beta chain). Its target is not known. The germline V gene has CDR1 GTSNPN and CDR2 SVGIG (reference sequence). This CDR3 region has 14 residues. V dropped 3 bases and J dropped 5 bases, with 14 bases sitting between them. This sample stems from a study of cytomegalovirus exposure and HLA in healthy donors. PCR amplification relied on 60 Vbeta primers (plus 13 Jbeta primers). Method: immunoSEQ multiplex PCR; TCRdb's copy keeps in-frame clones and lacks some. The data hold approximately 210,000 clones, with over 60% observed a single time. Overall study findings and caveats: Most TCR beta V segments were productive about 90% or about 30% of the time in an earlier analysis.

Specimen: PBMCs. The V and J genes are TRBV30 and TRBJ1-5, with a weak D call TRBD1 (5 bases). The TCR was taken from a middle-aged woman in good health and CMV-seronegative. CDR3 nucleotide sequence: TGTGCCTGGAGAGAAGGGGCTGGGGATCAGCCCCAGCATTTT. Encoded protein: CAWREGAGDQPQHF.